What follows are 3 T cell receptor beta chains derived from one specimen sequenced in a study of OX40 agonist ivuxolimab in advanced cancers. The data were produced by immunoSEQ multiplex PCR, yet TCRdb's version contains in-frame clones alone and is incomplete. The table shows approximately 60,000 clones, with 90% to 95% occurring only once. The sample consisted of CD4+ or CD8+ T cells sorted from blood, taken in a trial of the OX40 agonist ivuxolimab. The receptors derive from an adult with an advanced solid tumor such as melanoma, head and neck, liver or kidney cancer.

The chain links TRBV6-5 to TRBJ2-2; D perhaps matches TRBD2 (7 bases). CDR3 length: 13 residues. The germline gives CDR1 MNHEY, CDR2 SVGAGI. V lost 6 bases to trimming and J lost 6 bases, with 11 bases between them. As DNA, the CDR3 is TGTGCCAGCAGGTCCGGGGGGCCCGGGGAGCTGTTTTTT. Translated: CASRSGGPGELFF.

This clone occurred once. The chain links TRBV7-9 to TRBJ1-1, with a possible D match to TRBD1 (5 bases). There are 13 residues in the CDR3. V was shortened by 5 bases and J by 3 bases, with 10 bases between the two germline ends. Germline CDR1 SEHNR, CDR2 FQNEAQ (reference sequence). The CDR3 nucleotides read TGTGCCAGCAGCGATGGGGGGGACACTGAAGCTTTCTTT. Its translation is CASSDGGDTEAFF.

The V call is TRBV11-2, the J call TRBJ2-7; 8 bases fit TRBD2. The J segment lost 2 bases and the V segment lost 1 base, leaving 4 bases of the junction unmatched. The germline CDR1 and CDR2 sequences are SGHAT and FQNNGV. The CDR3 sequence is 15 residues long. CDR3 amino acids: CASSLASGGTYEQYF. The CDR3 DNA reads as TGTGCCAGCAGCTTAGCCAGCGGGGGCACCTACGAGCAGTACTTC.